These 13 T cell receptor beta chains originate from one sample sequenced in a study of T cell responses to AZD1222 COVID-19 vaccine. This table comes from immunoSEQ multiplex PCR, and its TCRdb copy is limited to in-frame clones, with some not included. This table has about 150,000 clones, more than 75% appearing once. The material was peripheral blood, obtained on day 0 of MenACWY control vaccination. These receptors were collected from an adult in good health.

V usage is TRBV29-1 and J usage is TRBJ1-1; TRBD1 matches 7 bases. CDR1 and CDR2 from the germline V gene are SQVTM and ANQGSEA. CDR3 size: 11 residues. V lost 6 bases to trimming and J lost 6 bases; unmatched junction nucleotides: 4. The CDR3 spells CSVNRGAEAFF. The DNA of the CDR3 is TGCAGCGTGAACAGGGGCGCTGAAGCTTTCTTT.

The V gene is TRBV2, the J gene TRBJ2-7; D is unresolved. The CDR3 has 14 amino acids. The V gene lost 1 base and the J gene lost 0 bases, with 7 bases spanning the gap. Germline CDR1 SNHLY, CDR2 FYNNEI. The CDR3 DNA is TGTGCCAGCAGTGAAGGTCTAACCTCCTACGAGCAGTACGTC. Its protein product is CASSEGLTSYEQYV.

V usage is TRBV11-3 and J usage is TRBJ2-7, with 7 bases aligning to TRBD1. The CDR3 contains 16 residues. The germline V gene has CDR1 SGHNT and CDR2 YENEEA. J lost 4 bases, V lost 3 bases, and 12 bases had no gene match. The CDR3 DNA sequence: TGTGCCAGCAGCTTGTCTCAAGGGGACAGAGATTACGAGCAGTACGTC. Translating it yields CASSLSQGDRDYEQYV.

This sequence joins TRBV4-1 and TRBJ1-1, with a tentative D call TRBD1 (5 bases). The CDR3 runs to 14 residues. Germline CDR1 MGHRA, CDR2 YSYEKL. V gave up 0 bases and J gave up 6 bases, with 11 bases separating them. The CDR3 sequence is CASSQERGRAEAFF. In nucleotides, the CDR3 is TGCGCCAGCAGCCAAGAGAGGGGAAGGGCTGAAGCTTTCTTT.

V usage is TRBV5-1 and J usage is TRBJ2-2; 7 bases are a match to TRBD1. The V gene's germline CDR1 is SGHRS and CDR2 YFSETQ. The CDR3 loop spans 15 amino acids. Trimming cost V 4 bases and J 5 bases; bases outside gene matches: 8. The CDR3 nucleotides read TGCGCCAGCAGCAGCACCCACAGGGGAACCGGGGAGCTGTTTTTT. Translating gives CASSSTHRGTGELFF.

V and J are TRBV12-3 or TRBV12-4 and TRBJ2-1; no clear D. This CDR3 has 13 amino acids. Trimming pared 2 bases from V and 5 bases from J, leaving 7 bases between. The CDR3 reads CASSLRQHNEQFF. DNA for the CDR3: TGTGCCAGCAGTTTACGTCAGCACAATGAGCAGTTCTTC.

The chain is built from TRBV7-8 and TRBJ1-6; D is perhaps TRBD1 (5 bases). Trimming left V 1 base short and J 10 bases short, with 14 bases between. The germline V gene has CDR1 SGHVS and CDR2 FQNEAQ. This CDR3 spans 15 amino acids. CDR3 coding DNA: TGTGCCAGCAGCTTAGTAGGAGAGGGGACGTCACCCCTCCACTTT. It translates to CASSLVGEGTSPLHF.

V is TRBV7-7 and J is TRBJ2-2; 10 nucleotides line up with TRBD1. CDR1 is SSHAT and CDR2 is FNYEAQ in the germline V gene (reference sequence). After removal of 5 bases from V and 3 bases from J, the junction contained 6 bases not matched to a gene. The CDR3 is 16 amino acids. In DNA form, the CDR3 reads TGTGCCAGCAGCCCCGGGACAGGGGTCGACACCGGGGAGCTGTTTTTT. It specifies CASSPGTGVDTGELFF.

The V call is TRBV28, the J call TRBJ1-5; D unresolved. The V end was cut by 5 bases, the J end by 0 bases, with 14 bases between. Germline V gene lookup returns CDR1 MDHEN and CDR2 SYDVKM. CDR3 size: 16 residues. The CDR3 reads CASSPPWVDSNQPQHF. The CDR3 nucleotides are TGTGCCAGCAGTCCCCCCTGGGTTGATAGCAATCAGCCCCAGCATTTT.

V usage is TRBV2 and J usage is TRBJ2-3, with 11 bases lining up with TRBD1. V lost 6 bases, J lost 2 bases, and 4 bases stayed unmatched. The germline gives CDR1 SNHLY, CDR2 FYNNEI. CDR3 size: 15 residues. The chain's CDR3 is CASRDRGRDTDTQYF. The CDR3 coding sequence is TGTGCCAGCAGGGACAGGGGGCGAGACACAGATACGCAGTATTTT. Looking up the rest from reference TRBV2 and TRBJ2-3 gives the full variable domain: EPEVTQTPSHQVTQMGQEVILRCVPISNHLYFYWYRQILGQKVEFLVSFYNNEISEKSEIFDDQFSVERPDGSNFTLKIRSTKLEDSAMYFCASRDRGRDTDTQYFGPGTRLTVL.

The rearrangement links TRBV5-1 to TRBJ2-3; no firm D call. The CDR3 covers 16 residues. V shed 0 bases and J shed 0 bases, with 11 bases lying between them. Germline CDR1 and CDR2: SGHRS and YFSETQ. Here the CDR3 reads CASSLAGFPSTDTQYF. For the CDR3, the DNA is TGCGCCAGCAGCTTGGCTGGTTTCCCTAGCACAGATACGCAGTATTTT.

The rearrangement joins TRBV6-5 to TRBJ1-2; no reliable D call. The CDR3 is 12 residues long. CDR1 and CDR2 from the germline V gene are MNHEY and SVGAGI. Trimming stripped 2 bases from V and 7 bases from J, with 8 bases between. The CDR3 bases are TGTGCCAGCAGTTACCGGGGTGGTGGCTACACCTTC. It encodes CASSYRGGGYTF.

This clone was found a few times. J is TRBJ1-1 and V is TRBV5-6; D unresolved. Per the germline V gene, CDR1 is SGHDT and CDR2 is YYEEEE. The CDR3 extends over 15 amino acids. V was cut by 2 bases and J by 3 bases, with 14 bases left in between. In nucleotides, the CDR3 is TGTGCCAGCAGCTTCTATGGTGTAGCGGACACTGAAGCTTTCTTT. Its translation: CASSFYGVADTEAFF.